Described below is a single T cell receptor (beta chain) sequence and its context. This specimen belongs to a study of blood T cell repertoires in COVID-19. Profiling relied on immunoSEQ multiplex PCR, and the TCRdb table lists in-frame clones only, not all of them. In the table there are about 83,000 clones, around 87% of which are singletons. The CDR3 consists of 14 residues. CDR1 is MRHNA and CDR2 is SNTAGT in the germline V gene. V was cut by 5 bases and J by 1 base, with 10 bases left in between. Specimen: peripheral blood. The chain couples TRBV6-4 to TRBJ2-3, with a tentative D call TRBD1 (5 bases). The sequence was obtained from a man older than 75 with active or convalescent COVID-19. The CDR3 bases are TGTGCCAGCAGTTCCGGACAAGGCACAGATACGCAGTATTTT. Amino acids: CASSSGQGTDTQYF.